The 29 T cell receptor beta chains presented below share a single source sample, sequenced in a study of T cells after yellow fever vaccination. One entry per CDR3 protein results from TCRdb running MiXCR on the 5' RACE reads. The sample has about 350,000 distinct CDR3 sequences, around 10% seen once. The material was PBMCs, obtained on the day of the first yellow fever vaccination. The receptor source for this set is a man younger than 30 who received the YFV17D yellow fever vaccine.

This chain's CDR3 is CASSLPAGGGPNQPQHF. CDR3 DNA: TGTGCCAGCAGCTTACCTGCGGGGGGAGGCCCCAATCAGCCCCAGCATTTT. The genes are TRBV7-2 and TRBJ1-5, with D possibly being TRBD1 (5 bases). The length of the CDR3 is 17 residues. Between the trimmed V and J ends, which lost 2 bases and 3 bases, there was a span of 17 bases. CDR1 and CDR2 (germline): SGHTA, FQGNSA.

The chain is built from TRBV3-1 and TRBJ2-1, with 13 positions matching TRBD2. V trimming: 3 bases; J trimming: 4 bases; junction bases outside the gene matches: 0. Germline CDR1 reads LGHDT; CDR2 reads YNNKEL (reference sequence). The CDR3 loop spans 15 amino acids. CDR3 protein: CASSQGLAGYNEQFF. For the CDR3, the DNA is TGTGCCAGCAGCCAGGGACTAGCGGGGTACAATGAGCAGTTCTTC.

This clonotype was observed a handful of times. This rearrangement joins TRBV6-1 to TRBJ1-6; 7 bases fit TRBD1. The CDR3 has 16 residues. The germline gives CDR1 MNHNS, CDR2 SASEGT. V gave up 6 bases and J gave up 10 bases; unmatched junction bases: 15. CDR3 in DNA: TGTGCCAGCAGATCGGACAGGCTAAATGCTGGGTCACCCCTCCACTTT. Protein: CASRSDRLNAGSPLHF.

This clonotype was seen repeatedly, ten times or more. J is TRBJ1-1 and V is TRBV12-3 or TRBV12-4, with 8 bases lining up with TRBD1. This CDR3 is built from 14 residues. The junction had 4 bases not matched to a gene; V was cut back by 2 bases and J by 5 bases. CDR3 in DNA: TGTGCCAGCAGTTTACAGGGGGCGCGGACTGAAGCTTTCTTT. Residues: CASSLQGARTEAFF.

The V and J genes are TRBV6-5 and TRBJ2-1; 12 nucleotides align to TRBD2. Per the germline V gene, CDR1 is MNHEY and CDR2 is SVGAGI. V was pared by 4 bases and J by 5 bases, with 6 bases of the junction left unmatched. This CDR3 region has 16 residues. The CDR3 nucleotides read TGTGCCAGCAGTTCCCCGACTAGCGGGGGCCACAATGAGCAGTTCTTC. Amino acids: CASSSPTSGGHNEQFF.

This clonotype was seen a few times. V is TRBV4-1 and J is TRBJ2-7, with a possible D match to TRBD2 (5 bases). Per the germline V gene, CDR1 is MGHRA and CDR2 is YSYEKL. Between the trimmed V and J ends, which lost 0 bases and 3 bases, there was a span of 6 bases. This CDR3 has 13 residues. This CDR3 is CASSQDGSYEQYV. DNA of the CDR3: TGCGCCAGCAGCCAAGATGGGAGCTACGAGCAGTACGTC.

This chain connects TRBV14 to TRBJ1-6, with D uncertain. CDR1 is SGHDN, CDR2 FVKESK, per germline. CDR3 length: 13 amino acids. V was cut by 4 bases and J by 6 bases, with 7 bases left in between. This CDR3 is CASSLRINSPLHF. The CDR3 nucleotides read TGTGCCAGCAGCCTTCGGATTAATTCACCCCTCCACTTT.

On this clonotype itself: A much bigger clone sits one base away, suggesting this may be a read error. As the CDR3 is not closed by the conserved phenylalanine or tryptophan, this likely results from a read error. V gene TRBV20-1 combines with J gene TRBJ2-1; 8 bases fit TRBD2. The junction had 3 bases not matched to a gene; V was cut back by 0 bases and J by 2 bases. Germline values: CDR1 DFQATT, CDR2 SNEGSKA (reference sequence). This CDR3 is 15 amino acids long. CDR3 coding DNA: TGCAGTGCTAGAGATGAGCGGGAGACCTACAATGAGCAGTTCTCC. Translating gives CSARDERETYNEQFS.

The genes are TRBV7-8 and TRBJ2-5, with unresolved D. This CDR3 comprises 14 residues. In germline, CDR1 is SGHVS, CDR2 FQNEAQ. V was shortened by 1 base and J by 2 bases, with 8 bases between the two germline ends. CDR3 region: CASSLGPVQETQYF. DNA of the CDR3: TGTGCCAGCAGCTTAGGGCCAGTGCAAGAGACCCAGTACTTC. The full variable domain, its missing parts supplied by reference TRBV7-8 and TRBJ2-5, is GAGVSQSPRYKVAKRGQDVALRCDPISGHVSLFWYQQALGQGPEFLTYFQNEAQLDKSGLPSDRFFAERPEGSVSTLKIQRTQQEDSAVYLCASSLGPVQETQYFGPGTRLLVL.

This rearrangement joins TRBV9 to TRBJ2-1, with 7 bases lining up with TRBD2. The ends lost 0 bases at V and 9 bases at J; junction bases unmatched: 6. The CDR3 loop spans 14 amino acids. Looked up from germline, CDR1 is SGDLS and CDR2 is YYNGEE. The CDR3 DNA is TGTGCCAGCAGCGTAGGACATCCGGGGGGTGAGCAGTTCTTC. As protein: CASSVGHPGGEQFF. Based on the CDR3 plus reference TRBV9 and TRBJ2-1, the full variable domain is DSGVTQTPKHLITATGQRVTLRCSPRSGDLSVYWYQQSLDQGLQFLIQYYNGEERAKGNILERFSAQQFPDLHSELNLSSLELGDSALYFCASSVGHPGGEQFFGPGTRLTVL.

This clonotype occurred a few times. CDR3 protein: CASSPLRTGRDYGYTF. CDR3 sequence (DNA): TGTGCCAGCTCACCCCTAAGGACAGGGAGGGACTATGGCTACACCTTC. J is TRBJ1-2 and V is TRBV18, with 8 bases matching TRBD1. Germline V gives CDR1 KGHSH, CDR2 LQKENI. The CDR3 extends over 16 amino acids. V dropped 3 bases and J dropped 3; count of bases not matched to a gene: 9.

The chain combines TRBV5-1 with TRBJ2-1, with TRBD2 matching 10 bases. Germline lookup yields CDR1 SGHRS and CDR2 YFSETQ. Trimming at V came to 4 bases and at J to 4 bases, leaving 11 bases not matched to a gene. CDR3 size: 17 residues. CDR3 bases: TGCGCCAGCAGCCTCCTTCCCTTAGCGGGGGGTTACAATGAGCAGTTCTTC. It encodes CASSLLPLAGGYNEQFF.

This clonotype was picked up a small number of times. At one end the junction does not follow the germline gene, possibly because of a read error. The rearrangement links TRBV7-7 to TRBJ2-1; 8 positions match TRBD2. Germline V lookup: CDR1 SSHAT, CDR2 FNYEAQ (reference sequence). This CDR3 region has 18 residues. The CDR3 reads CASRLRSLLAVFYNEQFF. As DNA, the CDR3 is TGTGCTAGCAGGCTTAGATCTTTACTAGCGGTCTTCTACAATGAGCAGTTCTTC. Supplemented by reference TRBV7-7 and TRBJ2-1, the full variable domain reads GAGVSQSPRYKVTKRGQDVTLRCDPISSHATLYWYQQALGQGPEFLTYFNYEAQPDKSGLPSDRFSAERPEGSISTLTIQRTEQRDSAMYRCASRLRSLLAVFYNEQFFGPGTRLTVL.

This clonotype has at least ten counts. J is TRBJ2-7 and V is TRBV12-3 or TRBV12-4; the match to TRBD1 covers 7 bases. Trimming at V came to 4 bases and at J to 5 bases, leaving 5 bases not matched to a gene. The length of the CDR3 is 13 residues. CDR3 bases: TGTGCCAGCAGTTCGGACAGGTTCCACGAGCAGTACTTC. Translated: CASSSDRFHEQYF.

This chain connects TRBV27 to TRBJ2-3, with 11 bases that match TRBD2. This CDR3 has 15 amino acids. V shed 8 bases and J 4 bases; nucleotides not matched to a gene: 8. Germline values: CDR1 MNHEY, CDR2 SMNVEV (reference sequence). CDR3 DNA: TGTGCCAGCGCTAATAGCGGGGGGGCCGCAGATACGCAGTATTTT. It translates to CASANSGGAADTQYF.

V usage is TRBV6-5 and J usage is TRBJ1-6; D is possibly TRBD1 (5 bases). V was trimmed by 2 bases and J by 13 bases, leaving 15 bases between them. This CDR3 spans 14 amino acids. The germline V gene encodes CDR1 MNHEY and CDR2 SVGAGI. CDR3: CASSYMTGVGPLHF. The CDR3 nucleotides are TGTGCCAGCAGTTACATGACGGGGGTAGGTCCCCTCCACTTT.

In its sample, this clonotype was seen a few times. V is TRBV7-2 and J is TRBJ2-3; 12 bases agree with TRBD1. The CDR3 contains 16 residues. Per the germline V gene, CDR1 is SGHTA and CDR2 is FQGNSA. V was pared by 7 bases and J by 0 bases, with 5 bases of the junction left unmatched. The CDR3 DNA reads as TGTGCCAGCAACGCAGGGACAGGGGGCAGCACAGATACGCAGTATTTT. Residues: CASNAGTGGSTDTQYF.

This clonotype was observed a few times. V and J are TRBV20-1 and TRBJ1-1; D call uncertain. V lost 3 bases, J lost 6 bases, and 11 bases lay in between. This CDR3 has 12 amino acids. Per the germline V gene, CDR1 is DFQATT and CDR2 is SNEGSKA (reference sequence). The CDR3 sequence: CSASKGGAEAFF. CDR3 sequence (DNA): TGCAGTGCTAGTAAGGGTGGGGCTGAAGCTTTCTTT.

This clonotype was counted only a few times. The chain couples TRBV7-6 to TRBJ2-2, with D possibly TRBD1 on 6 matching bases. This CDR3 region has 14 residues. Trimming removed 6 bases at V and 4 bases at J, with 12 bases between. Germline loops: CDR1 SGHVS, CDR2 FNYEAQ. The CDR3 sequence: CASRTTGTTGELFF. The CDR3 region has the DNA TGTGCCAGCAGAACCACAGGGACCACCGGGGAGCTGTTTTTT.

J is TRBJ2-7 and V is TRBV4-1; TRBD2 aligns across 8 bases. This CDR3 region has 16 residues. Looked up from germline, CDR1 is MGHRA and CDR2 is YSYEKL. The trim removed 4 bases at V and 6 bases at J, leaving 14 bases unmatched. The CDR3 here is CASSPKAVGTSREQYF. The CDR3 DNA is TGCGCCAGCAGCCCAAAAGCGGTGGGGACTAGTCGCGAGCAGTACTTC.

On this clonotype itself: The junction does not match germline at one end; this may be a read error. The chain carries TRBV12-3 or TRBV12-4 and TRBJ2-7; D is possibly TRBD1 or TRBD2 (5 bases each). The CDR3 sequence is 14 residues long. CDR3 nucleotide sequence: TGTGCCAGCAGTGCCGGGACCCTTACCTACGAGCCGTACTTC. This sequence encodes CASSAGTLTYEPYF.

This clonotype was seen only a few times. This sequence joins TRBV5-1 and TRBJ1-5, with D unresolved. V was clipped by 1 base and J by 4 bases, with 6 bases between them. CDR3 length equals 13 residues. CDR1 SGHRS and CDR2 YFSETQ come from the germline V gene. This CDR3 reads CASSLTQNQPQHF. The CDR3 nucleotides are TGCGCCAGCAGCTTGACACAGAATCAGCCCCAGCATTTT.

CDR3 amino acids: CASSPQGVGYGYTF. As DNA, the CDR3 is TGTGCCAGCAGCCCCCAGGGGGTGGGCTATGGCTACACCTTC. V usage is TRBV27 and J usage is TRBJ1-2; 7 bases agree with TRBD1. CDR1 and CDR2 from the germline V gene are MNHEY and SMNVEV (reference sequence). This CDR3 has 14 residues. With V trimmed by 6 bases and J by 4 bases, 8 bases remained unmatched.

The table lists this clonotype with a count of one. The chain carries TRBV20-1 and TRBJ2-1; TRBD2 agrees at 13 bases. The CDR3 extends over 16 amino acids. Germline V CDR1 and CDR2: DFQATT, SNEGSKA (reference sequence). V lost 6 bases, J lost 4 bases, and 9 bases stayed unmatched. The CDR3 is CSARSLAGGSYNEQFF. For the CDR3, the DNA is TGCAGTGCCCGGTCACTAGCGGGGGGGTCGTACAATGAGCAGTTCTTC.

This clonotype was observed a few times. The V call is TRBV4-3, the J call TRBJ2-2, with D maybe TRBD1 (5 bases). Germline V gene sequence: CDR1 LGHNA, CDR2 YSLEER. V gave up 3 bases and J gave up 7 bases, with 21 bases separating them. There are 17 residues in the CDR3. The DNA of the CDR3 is TGCGCCAGCAGCCACCGGGCAAGGGGCAGGGAAGGCGGGGAGCTGTTTTTT. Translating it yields CASSHRARGREGGELFF.

Here the CDR3 reads CASSPQMSSGNTIYF. In DNA, the CDR3 is TGTGCCAGCAGCCCGCAGATGAGCTCTGGAAACACCATATATTTT. The rearrangement joins TRBV3-1 to TRBJ1-3; D gene uncertain. With 4 bases removed from V and 0 bases from J, the gap between germline ends came to 10 bases. CDR3 length equals 15 residues. Germline assignment: CDR1 LGHDT and CDR2 YNNKEL (reference sequence).

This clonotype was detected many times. CDR3 loop: CSVEEPLDRATYNEQFF. DNA of the CDR3: TGCAGCGTTGAAGAACCCCTGGACAGGGCGACCTACAATGAGCAGTTCTTC. This chain uses TRBV29-1 with TRBJ2-1; 8 bases map to TRBD1. The CDR3 runs to 17 residues. Germline assignment: CDR1 SQVTM and CDR2 ANQGSEA. Losses at the gene ends were 0 bases for V and 2 bases for J; bases not matched to a gene: 9.

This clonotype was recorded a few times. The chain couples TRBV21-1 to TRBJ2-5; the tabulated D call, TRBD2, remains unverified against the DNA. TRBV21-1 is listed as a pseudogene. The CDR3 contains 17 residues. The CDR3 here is CASLSGGQNTPPETQYF. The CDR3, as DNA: TGTGCCAGCCTGTCGGGGGGCCAGAATACCCCCCCAGAGACCCAGTACTTC.

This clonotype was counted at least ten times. The CDR3 DNA reads as TGTGCCAGCAGTCCACAGGGCCCCAATCAGCCCCAGCATTTT. Its protein product is CASSPQGPNQPQHF. The V call is TRBV27, the J call TRBJ1-5, with D perhaps TRBD1 (6 bases). The CDR3 has 14 residues. Germline loops: CDR1 MNHEY, CDR2 SMNVEV (reference sequence). Between the trimmed V and J ends, which lost 5 bases and 3 bases, there was a span of 11 bases.